This T cell receptor (beta chain) originates from a study of T-cell memory formation after mild COVID-19. A word on this clonotype: Its specificity is unknown.

5'RACE with constant-segment primers built TCRalpha and TCRbeta cDNA libraries with UMIs. TCRdb itself ran the 5' RACE reads through MiXCR, one entry per CDR3 protein. The data show 150,000 to 200,000 distinct CDR3 sequences, roughly 12% seen once. Study-wide findings and caveats: Clones that shrank (day 15 to 85) were balanced CD4/CD8, whereas later expanders leaned CD4+.

Trimming took 6 bases from V and 0 from J, leaving 9 bases between them. The CDR3 consists of 15 residues. CDR1 and CDR2 from the germline V gene are SGHAT and FQNNGV. The V call is TRBV11-2, the J call TRBJ1-6; unclear D gene. The sequence was obtained from a man aged 18 to 30 who had mild COVID-19 (a few samples of this study predate the infection). Cell type and time point are not known. Sequencing was carried out using PBMCs or a T cell subset sorted from them (not recorded which). In nucleotides, the CDR3 is TGTGCCAGCAGAAACATAAGCTCCTATAATTCACCCCTCCACTTT. It translates to CASRNISSYNSPLHF.